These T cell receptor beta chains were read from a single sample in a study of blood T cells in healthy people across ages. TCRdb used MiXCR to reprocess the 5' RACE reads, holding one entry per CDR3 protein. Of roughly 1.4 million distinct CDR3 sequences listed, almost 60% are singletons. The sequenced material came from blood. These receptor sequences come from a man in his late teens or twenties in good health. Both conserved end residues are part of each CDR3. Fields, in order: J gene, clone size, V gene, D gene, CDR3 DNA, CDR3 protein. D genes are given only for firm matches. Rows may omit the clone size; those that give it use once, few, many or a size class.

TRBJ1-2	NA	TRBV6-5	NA	TGTGCCAGCAGACTACAGGGAGGGTATGGCTACACCTTC	CASRLQGGYGYTF
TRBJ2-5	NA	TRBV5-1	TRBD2	TGCGCCAGCAAAGCGGGGGAAAACCAAGAGACCCAGTACTTC	CASKAGENQETQYF
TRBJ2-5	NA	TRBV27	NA	TGTGCCAGCAGTCCGTTTAATAGTCGCCAAGAGACCCAGTACTTC	CASSPFNSRQETQYF
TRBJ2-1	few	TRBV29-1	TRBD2	TGCAGCGTTGTAATGGCCGCTAGCGGGGGGGCCTATGAGCAGTTCTTC	CSVVMAASGGAYEQFF
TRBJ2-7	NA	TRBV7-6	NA	TGTGCCACCACAGACGGGAAAGGGGCTAGAGACGAGCAGTACTTC	CATTDGKGARDEQYF
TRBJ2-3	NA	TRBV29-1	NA	TGCAGCGTTGCTGGGCTCTTCACAGATACGCAGTATTTT	CSVAGLFTDTQYF
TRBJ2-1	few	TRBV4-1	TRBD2	TGCGCCAGCAGCGAAGGGAGACTAGCGGACATCTCCTACAATGAGCAGTTCTTC	CASSEGRLADISYNEQFF
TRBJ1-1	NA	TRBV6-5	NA	TGTGCCAGCAGTTACAAGCAGAACACTGAAGCTTTCTTT	CASSYKQNTEAFF
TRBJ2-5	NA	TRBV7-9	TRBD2	TGTGCCAGCAGCTTAGACGTCGGGGGGGCCTGGGAGACCCAGTACTTC	CASSLDVGGAWETQYF
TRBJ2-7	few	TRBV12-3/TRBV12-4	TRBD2	TGTGCCAGCAGATCGTCTAGCGGGAGCTTCTACGAGCAGTACTTC	CASRSSSGSFYEQYF
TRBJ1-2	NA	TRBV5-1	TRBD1	TGCGCCAGCAGCTTTGACAGGGGTGGCTACACCTTC	CASSFDRGGYTF
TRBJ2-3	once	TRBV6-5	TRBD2	TGTGCCAGCAGCCGTGTACTAGCGGGAGATACGCAGTATTTT	CASSRVLAGDTQYF
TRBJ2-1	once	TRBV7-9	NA	TGTGCCAGCAGGGGGAGGCCACGCCTTAACAATGAGCAGTTCTTC	CASRGRPRLNNEQFF
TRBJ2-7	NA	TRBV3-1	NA	TGTGCCAGCAGCGGGTCTTTCTCCTACGAGCAGTACTTC	CASSGSFSYEQYF
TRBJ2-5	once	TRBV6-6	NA	TGTGCCAGCAGTTACACGAAAACGTCGGAGACCCAGTACTTC	CASSYTKTSETQYF
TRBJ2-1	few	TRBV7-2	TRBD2	TGTGCCAGCAGCCAACCGGGACTACCCGACAATGAGCAGTTCTTC	CASSQPGLPDNEQFF
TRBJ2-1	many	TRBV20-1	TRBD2	TGCAGTGCTGTAGCGGGAGCGGATGATGAGCAGTTCTTC	CSAVAGADDEQFF
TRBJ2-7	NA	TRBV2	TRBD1	TGTGCCAGCACCTGGACAGGGGGAGGGGATCGGGACGAGCAGTACTTC	CASTWTGGGDRDEQYF
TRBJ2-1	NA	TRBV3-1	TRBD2	TGTGCCAGCAGCCAAGATGTGGGGACTAGCGGGGGGAGCTCCTACAATGAGCAGTTCTTC	CASSQDVGTSGGSSYNEQFF
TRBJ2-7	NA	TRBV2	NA	TGTGCCAGCAGTGACGGGACAATTAGCTCCTACAATGAGCAGTACTTC	CASSDGTISSYNEQYF
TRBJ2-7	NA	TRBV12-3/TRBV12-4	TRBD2	TGTGCCAGCAGTTGGTCTAGCGGGGGACTCTACGAGCAGTACTTC	CASSWSSGGLYEQYF
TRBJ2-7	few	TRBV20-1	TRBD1	TGCAGCTTCCAGCCGGGACAGGAGTACGAGCAGTACTTC	CSFQPGQEYEQYF
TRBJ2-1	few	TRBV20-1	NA	TGCAGTGCTCCAGGGGTGCGTGAGCAGTTCTTC	CSAPGVREQFF
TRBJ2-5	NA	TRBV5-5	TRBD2	TGTGCCAGCAGCTTGACTAGCGGGAACGTACAAGAGACCCAGTACTTC	CASSLTSGNVQETQYF
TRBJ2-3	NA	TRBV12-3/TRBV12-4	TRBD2	TGTGCCAGCAGTTCCTTTGGGACTAGCCCGGCGCAGTATTTT	CASSSFGTSPAQYF
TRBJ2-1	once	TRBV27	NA	TGTGCCAGCAGTGTATTGAGTACAGAGGGGTACAATGAGCAGTTCTTC	CASSVLSTEGYNEQFF
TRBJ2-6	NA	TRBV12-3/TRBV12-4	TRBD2	TGTGCCAGCAGGACCATCTGGGAACTAGCGGGGGAGGATGGGGCCAACGTCCTGACTTTC	CASRTIWELAGEDGANVLTF
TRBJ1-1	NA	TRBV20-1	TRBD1	TGCAGTGCACTCCAGGGGGTCGTCACTGAAGCTTTCTTT	CSALQGVVTEAFF
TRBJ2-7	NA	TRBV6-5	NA	TGTGCCAGCAGTTACCGAGGGGAGACCTACGAGCAGTACTTC	CASSYRGETYEQYF
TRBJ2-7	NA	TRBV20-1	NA	TGCTCTACGGCCGCCACGGTTTCATACGAGCAGTACTTC	CSTAATVSYEQYF
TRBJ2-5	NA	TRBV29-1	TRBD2	TGCAGCGTTGTACTAGCGGGGGCCGAAGACAATGAGCAGTACTTC	CSVVLAGAEDNEQYF
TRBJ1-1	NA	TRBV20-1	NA	TGCAGTGCTAGAGATGAGGTGAGGACTGAAGCTTTCTTT	CSARDEVRTEAFF
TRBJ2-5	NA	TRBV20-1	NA	TGCAGTGCTAGAGATAAGGACAGCTGGGAGACCCAGTACTTC	CSARDKDSWETQYF
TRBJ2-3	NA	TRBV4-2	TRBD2	TGTGCCAGCAGCCAAGAGTCAGCGGGGGAGATGAATACGCAGTATTTT	CASSQESAGEMNTQYF
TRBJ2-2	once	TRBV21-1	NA	TGTGCCAGCAGCAAAGGGAGAACCGGCATCGGGGAGCTGTTTTTT	CASSKGRTGIGELFF
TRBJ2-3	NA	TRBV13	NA	TGTGCCAGCAGCTCAGACACGACTCACACAGATACGCAGTATTTT	CASSSDTTHTDTQYF
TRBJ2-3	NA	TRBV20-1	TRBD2	TGCAGTGCTAGACCGGCTAGCGGGATGACAGATACGCAGTATTTT	CSARPASGMTDTQYF
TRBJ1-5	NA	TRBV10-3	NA	TGTGCCATCAGTGAGTCTGACAGCGCCAATCAGCCCCAGCATTTT	CAISESDSANQPQHF
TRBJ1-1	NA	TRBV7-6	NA	TGTGCCAGCAGCTTAGCGTGGGGGGGTGACACTGAAGCTTTCTTT	CASSLAWGGDTEAFF
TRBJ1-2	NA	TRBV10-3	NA	TGTGCCATCAGTGATGTTACGGTTTATGGCTACACCTTC	CAISDVTVYGYTF
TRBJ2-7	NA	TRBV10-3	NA	TGTGCCATCAGTGATGGTAGAGGGGGCTACGAGCAGTACTTC	CAISDGRGGYEQYF
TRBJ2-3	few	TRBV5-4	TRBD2	TGTGCCAGCAGTTGGACTAGCGCAGATACGCAGTATTTT	CASSWTSADTQYF
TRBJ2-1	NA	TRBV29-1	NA	TGCAGCGTTGAACCTGCCTACAATGAGCAGTTCTTC	CSVEPAYNEQFF
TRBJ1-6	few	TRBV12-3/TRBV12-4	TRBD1	TGTGCCAGCAGTTTAAGGGGACAGAGCTCCTATAATTCACCCCTCCACTTT	CASSLRGQSSYNSPLHF
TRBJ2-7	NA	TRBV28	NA	TGTGCCAGCAGTCACGGTTCTAACTCCTACGAGCAGTACTTC	CASSHGSNSYEQYF
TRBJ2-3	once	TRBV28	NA	TGTGCCAGCAGTTTTGGGACCTATACAGATACGCAGTATTTT	CASSFGTYTDTQYF
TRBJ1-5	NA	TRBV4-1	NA	TGCGCCAGCAGCCGGGGTTCAAGTCAGCCCCAGCATTTT	CASSRGSSQPQHF
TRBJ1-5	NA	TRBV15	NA	TGTGCCACCAGCAGAGCAGGGGTTCAGCCCCAGCATTTT	CATSRAGVQPQHF
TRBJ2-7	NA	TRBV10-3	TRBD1	TGTGCCATCAGTGAGTACGGACAGGGACGCGAGCAGTACTTC	CAISEYGQGREQYF
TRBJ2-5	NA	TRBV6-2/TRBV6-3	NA	TGTGCCCGCAGTTCAACTATCCAAGAGACCCAGTACTTC	CARSSTIQETQYF
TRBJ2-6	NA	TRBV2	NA	TGTGCCAGCAGGGCCTTAGTCTCTGGGGCCAACGTCCTGACTTTC	CASRALVSGANVLTF